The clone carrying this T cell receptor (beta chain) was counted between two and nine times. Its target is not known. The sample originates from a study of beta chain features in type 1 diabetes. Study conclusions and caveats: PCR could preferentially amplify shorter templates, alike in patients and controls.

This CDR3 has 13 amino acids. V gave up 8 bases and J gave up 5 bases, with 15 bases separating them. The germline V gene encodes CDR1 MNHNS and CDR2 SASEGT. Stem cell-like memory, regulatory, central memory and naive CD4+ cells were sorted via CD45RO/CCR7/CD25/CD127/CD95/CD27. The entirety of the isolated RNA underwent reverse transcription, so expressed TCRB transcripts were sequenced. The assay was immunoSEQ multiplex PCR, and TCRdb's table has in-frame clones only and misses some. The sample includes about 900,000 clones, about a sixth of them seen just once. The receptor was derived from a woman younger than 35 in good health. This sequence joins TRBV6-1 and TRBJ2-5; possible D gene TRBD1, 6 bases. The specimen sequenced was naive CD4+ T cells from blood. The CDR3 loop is CASLGQFRETQYF. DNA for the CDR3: TGTGCCAGCCTCGGACAGTTTAGGGAGACCCAGTACTTC.